This T cell receptor beta chain stems from a study of technical replicates of blood from a handful of donors. This CDR3 is 14 amino acids long. Germline trimming cut 6 bases from V and 6 bases from J; bases unmatched to any gene: 5. Germline V gene data show CDR1 as MGHDK and CDR2 as SYGVNS. Libraries were prepared by immunoSEQ multiplex PCR; TCRdb keeps only in-frame clonotypes and omits some of them. This table has 70,000 or so clones, around 92% appearing once. The chain combines TRBV25-1 with TRBJ2-1, with 10 bases lining up with TRBD1. Source material: T cells isolated from PBMCs. The sequence came from a human donor in good health. The DNA for the CDR3 is TGTGCCAGCAGCCCATGGACAGGGGGCAATGAGCAGTTCTTC. Its protein product is CASSPWTGGNEQFF.